This TCR beta chain appears in the sequencing data of a study of T cells in Graves' hyperthyroidism and ophthalmopathy. Study as a whole: Peripheral blood was acquired at first diagnosis, ahead of any therapy whatsoever. Findings of the study overall: The blood repertoire included most of the expanded thyroid clonotypes above 0.001. Ophthalmopathy and stable hyperthyroidism were told apart by a 13 V-J model.

This clonotype has ten or more counts. Its antigen is unknown. There were TCR beta CDR3 regions amplified from RNA transcripts. HTBI primers were used for first-round RT-PCR of the TCR CDR3. TCRdb independently ran MiXCR on the multiplex PCR reads; one entry per CDR3 protein. The sample lists approximately 600,000 distinct CDR3 sequences; approximately 15% were seen once. The CDR3 sequence is 15 residues long. With V trimmed by 8 bases and J by 2 bases, 10 bases remained unmatched. Out of 10 ml of fresh peripheral blood came the PBMCs. The source of this sequence is a middle-aged woman with Graves' ophthalmopathy. The J gene is TRBJ2-7, the V gene TRBV12-3 or TRBV12-4, with 9 bases lining up with TRBD1. The specimen sequenced was blood. CDR3 in amino acids: CASAIPGQGAYEQYF. CDR3 DNA sequence: TGTGCCAGCGCTATACCGGGACAGGGCGCCTACGAGCAGTACTTC.